Below, 23 T cell receptor beta chains from the same sample are listed, as sequenced in a study of T cell changes during pregnancy in multiple sclerosis. Only in-frame clones appear in the TCRdb table, and some are missing; sequencing was by immunoSEQ multiplex PCR. The sample shows under 50,000 clones, around 93% of them seen only once. The sequencing here drew on CD8+ T cells from peripheral blood mononuclear cells, taken in the second trimester of pregnancy. The receptors derive from a female donor with multiple sclerosis, enrolled in a pregnancy study.

This chain joins TRBV19 and TRBJ2-4; TRBD2 aligns across 11 bases. The CDR3 contains 14 residues. V lost 9 bases, J lost 6 bases, and 7 bases stayed unmatched. The germline V gene encodes CDR1 LNHDA and CDR2 SQIVND (reference sequence). For the CDR3, the DNA is TGTGCCAGCACTGGAGGGACTAGCGGAAACATTCAGTACTTC. Residues: CASTGGTSGNIQYF.

The rearrangement uses TRBV4-3 and TRBJ2-7, with D perhaps TRBD1 (6 bases). Germline-derived CDR1 and CDR2 are LGHNA and YSLEER. The CDR3 is made up of 14 amino acids. V was clipped by 4 bases and J by 0 bases, with 10 bases between them. In DNA, the CDR3 is TGCGCCAGCAGCCCCGGGACAATCTCCTACGAGCAGTACTTC. It yields the protein CASSPGTISYEQYF.

The rearrangement uses TRBV30 and TRBJ2-1; 9 nucleotides align to TRBD2. Looked up from germline, CDR1 is GTSNPN and CDR2 is SVGIG (reference sequence). This CDR3 contains 12 residues. V shed 0 bases and J 9 bases; nucleotides not matched to a gene: 0. DNA for the CDR3: TGTGCCTGGAGTGTACTAGCGGGTGAGCAGTTCTTC. Translation: CAWSVLAGEQFF.

V gene TRBV7-6 combines with J gene TRBJ2-3; no reliable D call. This CDR3 region has 13 residues. Germline V gene sequence: CDR1 SGHVS, CDR2 FNYEAQ. Trimming shortened V by 5 bases and J by 6 bases, and 12 bases separated the two germline ends. In DNA, the CDR3 is TGTGCCAGCAGCAGAGTATATTCGGATACGCAGTATTTT. Its translation is CASSRVYSDTQYF.

The rearrangement links TRBV7-2 to TRBJ1-1, with TRBD1 as a possible D gene (5 bases). V dropped 5 bases and J dropped 0 bases, with 16 bases sitting between them. The germline V gene encodes CDR1 SGHTA and CDR2 FQGNSA. This CDR3 contains 16 residues. CDR3 loop: CASSRDLTVMNTEAFF. In nucleotides, the CDR3 is TGTGCCAGCAGCCGAGACCTGACAGTTATGAACACTGAAGCTTTCTTT.

V and J are TRBV9 and TRBJ2-5, with 9 bases fitting TRBD2. Germline CDR1 and CDR2: SGDLS and YYNGEE. The CDR3 runs 15 residues. V shed 3 bases, J shed 1 base, and the junction held 4 bases outside the gene matches. The CDR3 nucleotides are TGTGCCAGCAGCGACGTTAGCGGGGGCCAAGAGACCCAGTACTTC. It encodes CASSDVSGGQETQYF.

This clone came up once. The chain recombines TRBV6-6 with TRBJ2-2; D perhaps matches TRBD2 (7 bases). V lost 3 bases to trimming and J lost 6 bases, with 17 bases between them. Per the germline V gene, CDR1 is MNHNY and CDR2 is SVGAGI (reference sequence). CDR3 size: 16 residues. The CDR3 sequence: CASSYSGGGPSGELFF. The CDR3 nucleotides read TGTGCCAGCAGTTATTCAGGCGGGGGCCCCTCCGGGGAGCTGTTTTTT.

The chain couples TRBV7-6 to TRBJ1-2; 7 positions agree with TRBD1. With V trimmed by 0 bases and J by 7 bases, 8 bases remained unmatched. Per the germline V gene, CDR1 is SGHVS and CDR2 is FNYEAQ. The CDR3 runs to 15 residues. CDR3 sequence reads: CASSLAGYRGPGYTF. The CDR3 DNA reads as TGTGCCAGCAGCTTAGCGGGGTACAGGGGACCTGGCTACACCTTC.

CDR3 protein: CASSVNRDRAHTDTQYF. DNA of the CDR3: TGTGCCAGCAGCGTAAATCGGGACAGGGCGCACACAGATACGCAGTATTTT. The genes are TRBV9 and TRBJ2-3, with 9 bases fitting TRBD1. Germline V gene lookup returns CDR1 SGDLS and CDR2 YYNGEE. This CDR3 is 17 amino acids long. The V segment lost 1 base and the J segment 2 bases; nucleotides outside the gene matches: 8.

This chain connects TRBV6-1 to TRBJ2-2; no clear D. V lost 5 bases, J lost 3 bases, and 7 bases lay in between. Germline CDR1 MNHNS, CDR2 SASEGT. The CDR3 covers 13 residues. The CDR3 region is CASSQTDTGELFF. CDR3 DNA sequence: TGTGCCAGCAGTCAAACTGACACCGGGGAGCTGTTTTTT.

The chain couples TRBV29-1 to TRBJ2-2; TRBD1 might be the D (5 bases). The germline CDR1 and CDR2 sequences are SQVTM and ANQGSEA. V was cut by 4 bases and J by 4 bases, with 13 bases left in between. CDR3 length: 14 amino acids. The CDR3 DNA reads as TGCAGCGTTGCAGAAGGGGTGTTCACCGGGGAGCTGTTTTTT. Translation gives CSVAEGVFTGELFF.

This chain uses TRBV29-1 with TRBJ2-3; 7 bases line up with TRBD2. J gave up 2 bases and V 4 bases, and 9 bases lay outside the gene matches. The CDR3 is 15 amino acids. Germline loops: CDR1 SQVTM, CDR2 ANQGSEA. This CDR3 is CSVVERGAFTDTQYF. In nucleotides, the CDR3 is TGCAGCGTTGTAGAGCGGGGTGCCTTCACAGATACGCAGTATTTT.

The chain joins TRBV9 to TRBJ2-2; 11 bases map to TRBD1. Germline V gene lookup returns CDR1 SGDLS and CDR2 YYNGEE. The CDR3 totals 16 residues. V trimming: 0 bases; J trimming: 5 bases; junction bases outside the gene matches: 3. The CDR3, as DNA: TGTGCCAGCAGCGTAGAAGGGACAGGGGGGACCGGGGAGCTGTTTTTT. Encoded protein: CASSVEGTGGTGELFF.

The V and J genes are TRBV11-3 and TRBJ1-1; 8 nucleotides match TRBD1. CDR3 length: 12 amino acids. Trimming took 5 bases from V and 7 from J; bases not matched to a gene: 3. CDR1 is SGHNT and CDR2 is YENEEA in the germline V gene. The CDR3 region has the DNA TGTGCCAGCAGCCAGGGGGCGGGTGAAGCTTTCTTT. Amino acids: CASSQGAGEAFF.

The chain employs TRBV5-8 and TRBJ1-1; 8 bases map to TRBD1. CDR1 and CDR2 (germline): SGHTS, YDEGEE. The CDR3 spans 15 residues. The junction had 2 bases not matched to a gene; V was cut back by 0 bases and J by 1 base. The CDR3 is CASSLVGQGNTEAFF. The CDR3 DNA is TGTGCCAGCAGCTTGGTAGGACAGGGGAACACTGAAGCTTTCTTT.

The chain joins TRBV4-3 to TRBJ2-1; 8 positions match TRBD2. V lost 4 bases to trimming and J lost 3 bases; unmatched junction nucleotides: 2. The length of the CDR3 is 14 residues. The germline CDR1 and CDR2 sequences are LGHNA and YSLEER. In DNA form, the CDR3 reads TGCGCCAGCAGCCGCACTAGCGGCTACAATGAGCAGTTCTTC. This encodes CASSRTSGYNEQFF.

The rearrangement uses TRBV5-4 and TRBJ1-6; a possible D gene is TRBD1 (5 bases). This CDR3 spans 14 amino acids. Looked up from germline, CDR1 is SGHNT and CDR2 is YYREEE (reference sequence). Deletions cut 3 bases from V and 6 bases from J, with 10 bases between. The CDR3 here is CASSSRTPNSPLHF. CDR3 nucleotides: TGTGCCAGCAGCTCCCGGACACCTAATTCACCCCTCCACTTT.

This chain links TRBV6-1 with TRBJ1-2; 8 nucleotides align to TRBD1. V shed 10 bases, J shed 3 bases, and the junction held 13 bases outside the gene matches. The CDR3 runs to 15 residues. Per the germline V gene, CDR1 is MNHNS and CDR2 is SASEGT. The CDR3 here is CATEVRTGWDYGYTF. The CDR3 DNA is TGTGCCACCGAGGTCAGGACAGGGTGGGACTATGGCTACACCTTC.

This rearrangement joins TRBV19 to TRBJ1-1; D gene unclear. Trimming removed 6 bases at V and 1 base at J, with 9 bases between. The CDR3 extends over 13 amino acids. The germline V gene encodes CDR1 LNHDA and CDR2 SQIVND (reference sequence). The CDR3 loop reads CASRLGGNTEAFF. As DNA, the CDR3 is TGTGCCAGTAGGCTGGGAGGGAACACTGAAGCTTTCTTT.

The chain combines TRBV9 with TRBJ2-6, with TRBD1 matching over 11 bases. Trimming took 3 bases from V and 1 from J; bases not matched to a gene: 6. CDR1 is SGDLS and CDR2 is YYNGEE in the germline V gene. The CDR3 contains 18 residues. The CDR3 loop reads CASSGGQGVRSGANVLTF. In DNA, the CDR3 is TGTGCCAGCAGCGGGGGACAGGGGGTAAGGTCTGGGGCCAACGTCCTGACTTTC.

The V and J genes are TRBV11-2 and TRBJ1-2; D gene uncertain. V lost 8 bases, J lost 8 bases, and 21 bases lay in between. Germline CDR1 is SGHAT and CDR2 is FQNNGV. The CDR3 has 14 amino acids. CDR3 loop: CASGPLLGFEGYTF. CDR3 nucleotides: TGTGCCAGCGGCCCCCTACTGGGCTTTGAGGGCTACACCTTC.

The chain joins TRBV4-3 to TRBJ2-2; 10 bases match TRBD1. This CDR3 region has 13 residues. The V gene end was trimmed by 8 bases and the J gene end by 4 bases; junction bases not matched to a gene: 1. CDR1 is LGHNA and CDR2 is YSLEER in the germline V gene. The CDR3 protein is CASGQGGTGELFF. The DNA of the CDR3 is TGCGCCAGCGGACAGGGGGGCACCGGGGAGCTGTTTTTT.

The chain links TRBV19 to TRBJ2-1; weak D call: TRBD1 (7 bases). This CDR3 contains 13 residues. V was shortened by 3 bases and J by 5 bases, with 8 bases between the two germline ends. Germline V gives CDR1 LNHDA, CDR2 SQIVND (reference sequence). CDR3 DNA sequence: TGTGCCAGTAGTATCAGGGGGGACAATGAGCAGTTCTTC. Protein: CASSIRGDNEQFF.